This T cell receptor (beta chain) was found in a study of blood T cell repertoires in COVID-19. Sequenced by immunoSEQ multiplex PCR; TCRdb stores in-frame clones only, minus some. The profile shows approximately 55,000 clones, roughly 84% of them singletons. CDR3 length: 15 amino acids. V lost 6 bases and J 2 bases, leaving 14 bases between the germline ends. The germline gives CDR1 LNHDA, CDR2 SQIVND (reference sequence). Sequences were obtained from peripheral blood. The TCR was taken from a man aged 50 or older with active COVID-19. This sequence joins TRBV19 and TRBJ1-5, with D possibly TRBD1 on 6 matching bases. Here the CDR3 reads CASRITGNRNQPQHF. The CDR3 nucleotides read TGTGCCAGTAGAATTACAGGGAATCGCAATCAGCCCCAGCATTTT.